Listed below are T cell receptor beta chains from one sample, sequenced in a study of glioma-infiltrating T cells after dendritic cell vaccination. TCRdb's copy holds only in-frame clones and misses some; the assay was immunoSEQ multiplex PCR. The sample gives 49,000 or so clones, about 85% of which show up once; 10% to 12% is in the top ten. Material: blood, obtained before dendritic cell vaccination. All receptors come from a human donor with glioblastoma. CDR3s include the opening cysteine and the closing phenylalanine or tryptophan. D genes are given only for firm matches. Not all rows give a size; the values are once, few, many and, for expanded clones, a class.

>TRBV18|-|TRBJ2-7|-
CASSPESYEQYF
TGTGCCAGCTCACCAGAGAGCTACGAGCAGTACTTC
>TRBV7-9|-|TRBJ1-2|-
CASSPGEVRNGYTF
TGTGCCAGCAGCCCCGGTGAGGTCCGCAATGGGTACACCTTC
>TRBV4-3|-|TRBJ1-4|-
CASSQETRVYEKLFF
TGCGCCAGCAGCCAGGAGACCAGAGTGTATGAAAAACTGTTTTTT
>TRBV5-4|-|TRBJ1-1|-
CASSLWQTLTEAFF
TGTGCCAGCAGCTTGTGGCAGACTCTGACTGAGGCTTTCTTT
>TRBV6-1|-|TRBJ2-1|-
CASSWTDNEQFF
TGTGCCAGCAGTTGGACAGACAATGAGCAGTTCTTC
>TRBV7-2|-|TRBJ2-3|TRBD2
CASSPHADGGRYF
TGTGCCAGCAGCCCCCACGCCGACGGCGGGAGGTATTTT
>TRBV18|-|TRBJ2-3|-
CASSPEIRGTGDTQYF
TGTGCCAGCTCACCCGAGATTAGGGGTACCGGAGATACGCAGTATTTT
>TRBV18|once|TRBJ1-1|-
CASSPWRKPTYTEAFF
TGTGCCAGCTCTCCGTGGCGGAAGCCTACTTACACTGAAGCTTTCTTT
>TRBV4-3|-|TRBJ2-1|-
CASSQETRVGEQFF
TGCGCCAGCAGCCAAGAAACCAGGGTAGGGGAGCAGTTCTTC
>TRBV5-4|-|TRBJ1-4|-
CASSLQGSNEKLFF
TGTGCCAGCAGCCTACAGGGAAGTAATGAAAAACTGTTTTTT
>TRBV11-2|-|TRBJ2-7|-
CASSVHYEQYF
TGTGCCAGCAGCGTACACTACGAGCAGTACTTC
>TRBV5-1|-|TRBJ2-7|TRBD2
CASSSRTSGPYEQYF
TGCGCCAGCAGCTCCAGGACTAGCGGGCCTTACGAGCAGTACTTC
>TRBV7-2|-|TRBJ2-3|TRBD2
CASSRAGSGELDTQYF
TGTGCCAGCAGCCGCGCCGGTAGCGGGGAGTTAGATACGCAGTATTTT
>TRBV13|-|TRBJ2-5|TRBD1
CASSSPPDRGVWETQYF
TGTGCCAGCAGCTCCCCCCCAGACAGGGGAGTTTGGGAGACCCAGTACTTC
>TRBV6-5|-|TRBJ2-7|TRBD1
CASSYRGQGTYEQYF
TGTGCCAGCAGTTACCGTGGACAGGGCACCTACGAGCAGTACTTC
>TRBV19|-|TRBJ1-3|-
CASSPEDRPGNTIYF
TGTGCCAGTAGTCCAGAGGACAGACCTGGAAACACCATATATTTT
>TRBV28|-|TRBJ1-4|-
CASSSRDTEKLFF
TGTGCCAGCAGTTCCAGGGATACTGAAAAACTGTTTTTT
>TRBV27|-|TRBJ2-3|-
CASSLSRGWPDTQYF
TGTGCCAGCAGTTTATCCCGGGGGTGGCCAGATACGCAGTATTTT
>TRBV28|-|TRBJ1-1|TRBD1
CASSLTGQPTENTEAFF
TGTGCCAGCAGCCTTACGGGACAGCCAACGGAGAACACTGAAGCTTTCTTT
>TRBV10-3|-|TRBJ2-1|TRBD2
CASQSGSRNNEQFF
TGTGCCTCCCAAAGCGGGAGCAGAAACAATGAGCAGTTCTTC
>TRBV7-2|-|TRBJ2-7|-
CASSPDSTYEQYF
TGTGCCAGCAGTCCAGACAGCACCTACGAGCAGTACTTC
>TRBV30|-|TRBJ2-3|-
CAWSRDTASTDTQYF
TGTGCCTGGAGTAGAGACACCGCTAGCACAGATACGCAGTATTTT
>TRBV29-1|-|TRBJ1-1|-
CSVLTGANTEAFF
TGCAGCGTTTTGACGGGAGCAAACACTGAAGCTTTCTTT
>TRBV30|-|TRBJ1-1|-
CAWINRFQAFF
TGTGCCTGGATTAACAGGTTCCAAGCTTTCTTT
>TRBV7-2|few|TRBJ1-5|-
CASSPSGGSQPQHF
TGTGCCAGCAGCCCGTCGGGGGGCTCCCAGCCCCAGCATTTT
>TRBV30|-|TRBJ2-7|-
CAWSRGAYEQYF
TGTGCCTGGAGTCGGGGTGCCTACGAGCAGTACTTC
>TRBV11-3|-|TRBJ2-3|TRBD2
CASSLGSGGTDTQYF
TGTGCCAGCAGCTTAGGTAGCGGGGGCACAGATACGCAGTATTTT
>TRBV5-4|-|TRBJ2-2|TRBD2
CASSHRLAVVTGELFF
TGTGCCAGCAGCCACCGACTAGCGGTAGTAACCGGGGAGCTGTTTTTT
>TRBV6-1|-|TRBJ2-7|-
CASSEAEGYEQYF
TGTGCCAGCAGTGAAGCAGAGGGATACGAGCAGTACTTC
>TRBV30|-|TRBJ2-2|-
CAWSAGGAHTGELFF
TGTGCCTGGAGTGCTGGGGGGGCCCACACCGGGGAGCTGTTTTTT
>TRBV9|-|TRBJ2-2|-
CASSVVPGANTGELFF
TGTGCCAGCAGCGTAGTCCCAGGGGCTAACACCGGGGAGCTGTTTTTT